This T cell receptor (beta chain) was identified during a study of immune evolution from preneoplasia to lung adenocarcinoma. Study conclusions and caveats: Top clone share appeared to fall from AAH through AIS, MIA, adenocarcinoma.

V dropped 1 base and J dropped 9; count of bases not matched to a gene: 15. The CDR3 length is 17 residues. Germline V gene lookup returns CDR1 SGHNT and CDR2 YENEEA. The table came from immunoSEQ multiplex PCR; TCRdb's copy has only in-frame clones and leaves some out. The sample records approximately 8,000 clones, around 80% being singletons. Regarding this clone: What it binds is unknown.

The clonotype was recovered from a person aged 70 to 85 with lung adenocarcinoma. The chain recombines TRBV11-3 with TRBJ2-1, with 7 bases aligning to TRBD1. The sample was FFPE adjacent normal lung tissue. CDR3 loop: CASSLGAGGPLVSEQFF. The CDR3 region has the DNA TGTGCCAGCAGCTTAGGGGCAGGGGGTCCCTTGGTGAGTGAGCAGTTCTTC.